This T cell receptor beta chain was sequenced during a study of blood T cell repertoires in COVID-19. In the source study's methods: Estimated nucleated cell counts came from reference gene primer amplification. Libraries were prepared by immunoSEQ multiplex PCR; TCRdb keeps only in-frame clonotypes and omits some of them. V, J and clone size were drawn from that table, and D and trimming were deduced from the DNA. This table holds 100,000 to 150,000 clones, around 88% found once. V dropped 0 bases and J dropped 4 bases, with 13 bases sitting between them. This CDR3 comprises 15 residues. Per germline, CDR1 SEHNR and CDR2 FQNEAQ (reference sequence). This clone occurred a few times.

The source material was peripheral blood. The clonotype was recovered from a woman between 45 and 65 years old with active or convalescent COVID-19. The chain employs TRBV7-9 and TRBJ2-7; D not resolved. The CDR3 here is CASSLALHLPYEQYF. DNA of the CDR3: TGTGCCAGCAGCTTAGCACTACACCTACCTTACGAGCAGTACTTC.